The rows below give T cell receptor beta chains drawn from one sample of a study of shared clonotypes between healthy human individuals. The assay was immunoSEQ multiplex PCR, and TCRdb's table has in-frame clones only and misses some. Found here are more than 2 million clones, 90% to 95% of them singletons; the top ten hold approximately 1.7%. Sample: naive CD8+ T cells from PBMCs. The receptors derive from a man aged 18 to 29 in good health. Some clones in this sample may be carry-over from other donors' samples. Both conserved end residues are part of each CDR3. D genes are given only for firm matches. Clone size, where shown, is once, few, many, or a class for clones that have expanded.

v_gene	j_gene	abundance	d_gene	CDR3aa	CDR3nt
TRBV5-1	TRBJ2-7	NA	TRBD2	CASRGSGNYEQYF	TGCGCCAGCAGAGGAAGCGGGAACTACGAGCAGTACTTC
TRBV7-9	TRBJ2-5	once	NA	CASSPLGFAGTQETQYF	TGTGCCAGCAGCCCCCTGGGTTTTGCGGGGACTCAAGAGACCCAGTACTTC
TRBV27	TRBJ1-2	NA	NA	CASSLGGLSGYTF	TGTGCCAGCAGTTTGGGCGGGTTGAGTGGCTACACCTTC
TRBV5-6	TRBJ2-1	NA	NA	CASSLGAFRYYNEQFF	TGTGCCAGCAGCTTGGGGGCATTCCGCTATTACAATGAGCAGTTCTTC
TRBV7-3	TRBJ2-7	NA	NA	CTSSPTGDSYEQYF	TGTACCAGCAGCCCCACCGGGGACTCCTACGAGCAGTACTTC
TRBV9	TRBJ2-2	NA	TRBD2	CASSPRLAANTGELFF	TGTGCCAGCAGCCCCCGACTAGCGGCGAACACCGGGGAGCTGTTTTTT
TRBV11-2	TRBJ2-1	NA	NA	CASSSRARSYNEQFF	TGTGCCAGCAGCTCCCGGGCCCGCTCCTACAATGAGCAGTTCTTC
TRBV19	TRBJ2-2	NA	NA	CASTKAVSRGELFF	TGTGCCAGTACGAAGGCCGTATCGAGGGGGGAGCTGTTTTTT
TRBV4-3	TRBJ2-1	NA	NA	CASSQGGLAYNEQFF	TGCGCCAGCAGCCAAGGAGGCCTAGCCTACAATGAGCAGTTCTTC
TRBV29-1	TRBJ1-1	few	NA	CSATDILNTEAFF	TGCAGCGCGACGGACATCTTGAACACTGAAGCTTTCTTT
TRBV5-4	TRBJ1-1	NA	NA	CASNHGGSTEAFF	TGTGCCAGCAACCATGGGGGGAGCACTGAAGCTTTCTTT
TRBV6-1	TRBJ2-3	NA	NA	CASSDSVGDGDTQYF	TGTGCCAGCAGTGACTCCGTTGGGGATGGGGATACGCAGTATTTT
TRBV27	TRBJ2-1	NA	NA	CASSSLDNLYNEQFF	TGTGCCAGCAGTTCCCTGGACAACCTCTACAATGAGCAGTTCTTC
TRBV2	TRBJ2-1	NA	NA	CASRPQSSGYASYNEQFF	TGTGCCAGCAGGCCACAGTCTTCAGGATACGCCTCCTACAATGAGCAGTTCTTC
TRBV2	TRBJ2-7	NA	NA	CATTSIQGYEQYF	TGTGCGACAACCAGCATACAGGGCTACGAGCAGTACTTC
TRBV4-3	TRBJ2-3	NA	NA	CASSPGTTRGFPTDTQYF	TGCGCCAGCAGCCCCGGTACGACTAGAGGGTTTCCCACAGATACGCAGTATTTT
TRBV28	TRBJ1-2	NA	NA	CASSLHTGLEKFYGYTF	TGTGCCAGCAGTTTACACACAGGGTTGGAGAAGTTCTATGGCTACACCTTC
TRBV10-3	TRBJ2-1	NA	TRBD2	CAISGNSGMGNEQFF	TGTGCCATCAGTGGTAATAGCGGGATGGGGAATGAGCAGTTCTTC
TRBV15	TRBJ1-1	NA	TRBD1	CATSRFAGTGSRTEAFF	TGTGCCACCAGCAGATTTGCCGGGACAGGGTCACGCACTGAAGCTTTCTTT
TRBV4-2	TRBJ1-2	NA	NA	CASSQDLTSNYGYTF	TGTGCCAGCAGCCAAGATCTCACTTCTAACTATGGCTACACCTTC
TRBV9	TRBJ1-4	NA	TRBD1	CASSARTGSNEKLFF	TGTGCCAGCAGCGCCAGGACAGGGTCGAATGAAAAACTGTTTTTT
TRBV29-1	TRBJ2-1	NA	TRBD2	CSVATSGGNNEQFF	TGCAGCGTGGCCACTAGCGGGGGGAACAATGAGCAGTTCTTC
TRBV5-1	TRBJ1-2	NA	TRBD1	CASSTRDSRGYTF	TGCGCCAGCAGCACCCGGGACAGTCGAGGCTACACCTTC
TRBV5-1	TRBJ1-2	NA	NA	CASSLEATGYTF	TGCGCCAGCAGCTTGGAAGCAACTGGCTACACCTTC
TRBV28	TRBJ2-7	NA	TRBD1	CASSSSGPGGYEQYF	TGTGCCAGCAGTTCCTCTGGACCAGGGGGATACGAGCAGTACTTC
TRBV6-1	TRBJ2-7	NA	TRBD2	CASSEVTSGPNSYEQYF	TGTGCCAGCAGTGAAGTCACTAGCGGACCTAACTCCTACGAGCAGTACTTC
TRBV6-6	TRBJ1-2	NA	TRBD1	CASSYDGTGGDYGYTF	TGTGCCAGCAGTTACGACGGGACAGGGGGAGACTATGGCTACACCTTC